This TCR beta chain emerged from a study of shared T cell receptors in the human thymus. Here immunoSEQ multiplex PCR was the method, and the copy in TCRdb shows in-frame clones only, minus some. In the table there are some 700,000 clones, around nine tenths of which are singletons. V was trimmed by 6 bases and J by 6 bases, leaving 12 bases between them. The CDR3 consists of 12 residues. Germline V CDR1 and CDR2: MDHEN, SYDVKM. Separately, the same data were catalogued under a study of human thymus T cells. This second study says: The authors found apparently biased V and J gene usage in thymic and blood repertoires.

The chain joins TRBV28 to TRBJ2-7, with D hard to call. What was sequenced was thymocytes. The sequence came from a boy younger than two with a congenital heart defect. The CDR3 DNA reads TGTGCCAGCAGCCTTCCAGATCGCGAGCAGTACTTC. As protein: CASSLPDREQYF.